These 30 T cell receptor beta chains were sequenced from one sample in a study of a mutant IDH1 vaccine in newly diagnosed glioma. No antigens are known for them. Time point denoted: week 5, during vaccination. Each vaccine dose was 300 ug of mutant IDH1 20-mer peptide, with topical imiquimod. The repertoire was sequenced with immunoSEQ multiplex PCR; TCRdb's copy has only in-frame clones and lacks some. This sample has 45,000 to 60,000 clones, with over 75% found just once. The sequenced sample was PBMCs, obtained from a glioma patient whose treatment included an IDH1 peptide vaccine. The receptors originated from a man aged 45-65 years with glioma.

The rearrangement uses TRBV5-6 and TRBJ2-1, with 7 bases lining up with TRBD2. V shed 0 bases, J shed 6 bases, and the junction held 9 bases outside the gene matches. From germline, CDR1 is SGHDT and CDR2 YYEEEE. This CDR3 has 16 residues. The CDR3 reads CASSLEVGRARNEQFF. The CDR3 bases are TGTGCCAGCAGCTTGGAGGTAGGGAGGGCGCGCAATGAGCAGTTCTTC.

The chain is built from TRBV5-6 and TRBJ2-3; a possible D gene is TRBD2 (5 bases). The CDR3 is 16 amino acids. Trimming stripped 6 bases from V and 0 bases from J, with 17 bases between. Per the germline V gene, CDR1 is SGHDT and CDR2 is YYEEEE. The CDR3 loop is CASMPLGRPSTDTQYF. CDR3 nucleotides: TGTGCCAGCATGCCTCTTGGGAGACCTAGCACAGATACGCAGTATTTT. Filled out from reference TRBV5-6 and TRBJ2-3, the complete variable domain reads DAGVTQSPTHLIKTRGQQVTLRCSPKSGHDTVSWYQQALGQGPQFIFQYYEEEERQRGNFPDRFSGHQFPNYSSELNVNALLLGDSALYLCASMPLGRPSTDTQYFGPGTRLTVL.

The chain carries TRBV9 and TRBJ1-6, with TRBD1 as a possible D gene (6 bases). V lost 10 bases and J lost 8, with 13 bases in between. CDR1 is SGDLS and CDR2 is YYNGEE in the germline V gene. The CDR3 spans 12 residues. This CDR3 is CAHRDLDSPLHF. The CDR3 DNA reads as TGTGCCCACAGGGACCTCGATTCACCCCTCCACTTT.

The V call is TRBV7-9, the J call TRBJ2-7, with D possibly being TRBD1 or TRBD2 (5 bases each). Trimming cost V 6 bases and J 4 bases, with 16 bases left between them. The CDR3 runs to 14 residues. The germline V gene encodes CDR1 SEHNR and CDR2 FQNEAQ (reference sequence). DNA of the CDR3: TGTGCCAGCAGTGTGGGCCGGGGCGGTTACGAGCAGTACTTC. Translation: CASSVGRGGYEQYF.

This sequence joins TRBV7-2 and TRBJ2-7, with 7 positions matching TRBD2. V lost 5 bases and J lost 1; bases outside the gene matches: 5. Germline V CDR1 and CDR2: SGHTA, FQGNSA. The CDR3 has 14 amino acids. The CDR3 loop reads CASSRDYLSYEQYF. The CDR3 nucleotides are TGTGCCAGCAGCCGGGACTACTTGTCCTACGAGCAGTACTTC.

V usage is TRBV7-9 and J usage is TRBJ2-1, with 9 bases lining up with TRBD1. J was trimmed by 0 bases and V by 6 bases; bases with no gene match: 9. Germline lookup yields CDR1 SEHNR and CDR2 FQNEAQ (reference sequence). CDR3 length equals 17 residues. CDR3 sequence: CASSFYGQGSSYNEQFF. The CDR3 DNA reads as TGTGCCAGCAGTTTCTATGGACAGGGGAGCTCCTACAATGAGCAGTTCTTC.

This clone has just one count. The V and J genes are TRBV10-3 and TRBJ1-2; D uncertain. The germline CDR1 and CDR2 sequences are ENHRY and SYGVKD. The V end lost 3 bases, the J end lost 0 bases, and 11 bases lay between the germline ends. The CDR3 is 15 residues long. The CDR3 reads CAISDQRSTNYGYTF. In nucleotides, the CDR3 is TGTGCCATCAGTGATCAGCGTTCTACTAACTATGGCTACACCTTC.

This clone is termed medium-sized. This same CDR3 is encoded by further DNA sequences in the sample. CDR3 sequence reads: CASSDRYEQYF. CDR3 nucleotides: TGTGCCAGCAGCGACCGCTACGAGCAGTACTTC. The rearrangement joins TRBV7-2 to TRBJ2-7; unclear D gene. The V gene lost 5 bases and the J gene lost 3 bases, with 5 bases spanning the gap. This CDR3 is 11 amino acids long. Germline-derived CDR1 and CDR2 are SGHTA and FQGNSA. The variable domain in full, with the rest retrieved from reference TRBV7-2 and TRBJ2-7, is GAGVSQSPSNKVTEKGKDVELRCDPISGHTALYWYRQSLGQGLEFLIYFQGNSAPDKSGLPSDRFSAERTGGSVSTLTIQRTQQEDSAVYLCASSDRYEQYFGPGTRLTVT.

This clone was counted once. The V call is TRBV18, the J call TRBJ2-7; 7 positions match TRBD1. The CDR3 spans 13 residues. The germline V gene encodes CDR1 KGHSH and CDR2 LQKENI. V lost 7 bases, J lost 3 bases, and 6 bases stayed unmatched. CDR3 nucleotides: TGTGCCAGCTGCCCCGGACAGGACTACGAGCAGTACTTC. It is translated as CASCPGQDYEQYF.

This chain connects TRBV27 to TRBJ1-2, with TRBD1 identical over 7 bases. The CDR3 sequence is 14 residues long. The J segment lost 9 bases and the V segment lost 4 bases, leaving 11 bases of the junction unmatched. Germline assignment: CDR1 MNHEY and CDR2 SMNVEV (reference sequence). CDR3 in amino acids: CASSSGTDSLSYTF. CDR3 nucleotide sequence: TGTGCCAGCAGTTCGGGGACAGATTCCTTAAGCTACACCTTC.

This chain links TRBV5-1 with TRBJ2-7, with D tentatively TRBD2 (6 bases). Trimming pared 4 bases from V and 4 bases from J, leaving 21 bases between. Germline CDR1 SGHRS, CDR2 YFSETQ. The CDR3 consists of 16 residues. CDR3 protein: CASSQRATGLTYEQYF. The CDR3, as DNA: TGCGCCAGCAGCCAAAGGGCCACCGGACTAACATACGAGCAGTACTTC.

The J gene is TRBJ1-2, the V gene TRBV18; 7 nucleotides agree with TRBD1. Germline CDR1 reads KGHSH; CDR2 reads LQKENI. The CDR3 runs to 13 residues. J gave up 5 bases and V 7 bases, and 7 bases lay outside the gene matches. As DNA, the CDR3 is TGTGCCAGCTTAGAGGGGGCGCGGTATGGCTACACCTTC. This translates into CASLEGARYGYTF.

The chain joins TRBV7-2 to TRBJ1-5, with a possible D match to TRBD1 (5 bases). CDR3 length: 17 residues. Trimming took 3 bases from V and 0 from J, leaving 15 bases between them. Per germline, CDR1 SGHTA and CDR2 FQGNSA. The CDR3 loop is CASSLGRSGYSNQPQHF. The CDR3 DNA reads as TGTGCCAGCAGCTTGGGGCGGTCGGGTTATAGCAATCAGCCCCAGCATTTT.

The V call is TRBV4-3, the J call TRBJ1-1, with D possibly matching TRBD1 (5 bases). The V end was cut by 2 bases, the J end by 8 bases, with 12 bases between. Germline V CDR1 and CDR2: LGHNA, YSLEER. This CDR3 has 13 amino acids. The CDR3 DNA reads TGCGCCAGCAGCCAATTCGGGGCTTCCGAAGCTTTCTTT. Translation: CASSQFGASEAFF.

The J gene is TRBJ2-2, the V gene TRBV7-9; D tentatively fits TRBD1 or TRBD2 (5 bases each). There are 14 residues in the CDR3. V was pared by 8 bases and J by 4 bases, with 14 bases between. CDR1 is SEHNR and CDR2 is FQNEAQ in the germline V gene (reference sequence). This chain's CDR3 is CASPRGEGTGELFF. CDR3 in DNA: TGTGCCAGCCCGAGGGGCGAGGGCACCGGGGAGCTGTTTTTT. Variable domain in full (rest from reference TRBV7-9 and TRBJ2-2): DTGVSQNPRHKITKRGQNVTFRCDPISEHNRLYWYRQTLGQGPEFLTYFQNEAQLEKSRLLSDRFSAERPKGSFSTLEIQRTEQGDSAMYLCASPRGEGTGELFFGEGSRLTVL.

V usage is TRBV4-2 and J usage is TRBJ2-7; D gene unclear. This CDR3 is 13 amino acids long. V lost 0 bases and J 5 bases, leaving 8 bases between the germline ends. Germline-derived CDR1 and CDR2 are LGHNA and YNFKEQ. CDR3 nucleotide sequence: TGTGCCAGCAGCCAAGATCGGAGCAACGAGCAGTACTTC. This encodes CASSQDRSNEQYF.

This clone was seen only a few times. V is TRBV5-6 and J is TRBJ1-5; D remains ambiguous. Germline CDR1 is SGHDT and CDR2 is YYEEEE. Trimming pared 1 base from V and 4 bases from J, leaving 3 bases between. CDR3 size: 12 residues. The CDR3 loop is CASSLRNQPQHF. In DNA, the CDR3 is TGTGCCAGCAGCTTGAGGAATCAGCCCCAGCATTTT.

The chain links TRBV4-2 to TRBJ1-4; D is uncertain. V dropped 1 base and J dropped 0 bases, with 9 bases sitting between them. CDR1 is LGHNA and CDR2 is YNFKEQ in the germline V gene. The CDR3 is 16 residues long. CDR3: CASSQGVSSTNEKLFF. DNA of the CDR3: TGTGCCAGCAGCCAAGGAGTGTCGTCAACTAATGAAAAACTGTTTTTT.

This chain links TRBV7-2 with TRBJ2-7; a weak D match, TRBD2 (6 bases). The V and J ends lost 0 bases and 3 bases respectively, with 9 bases between them. CDR3 length: 14 residues. CDR1 and CDR2 from the germline V gene are SGHTA and FQGNSA. CDR3 coding DNA: TGTGCCAGCAGCTTAGCGGGGGGACTCTACGAGCAGTACTTC. Amino acids: CASSLAGGLYEQYF.

This clone was recorded once. The chain links TRBV5-1 to TRBJ1-3, with D unresolved. V was pared by 4 bases and J by 0 bases, with 11 bases between. The CDR3 contains 15 residues. CDR1 and CDR2 (germline): SGHRS, YFSETQ. CDR3 sequence: CASSPQKSSGNTIYF. CDR3 nucleotides: TGCGCCAGCAGCCCGCAAAAAAGCTCTGGAAACACCATATATTTT.

This clone was seen more than once but under ten times. The rearrangement links TRBV4-1 to TRBJ1-5; D is uncertain. The V end lost 6 bases, the J end lost 7 bases, and 13 bases lay between the germline ends. The CDR3 has 13 amino acids. Germline CDR1 MGHRA, CDR2 YSYEKL. The CDR3 region is CASRSGDGQPQHF. CDR3 nucleotides: TGCGCCAGCAGATCTGGGGATGGACAGCCCCAGCATTTT.

The CDR3 loop is CASSRGNNEQFF. In DNA form, the CDR3 reads TGCGCCAGCAGCCGGGGAAACAATGAGCAGTTCTTC. The V gene is TRBV4-3, the J gene TRBJ2-1; D remains ambiguous. The germline V and J ends were trimmed by 4 bases and 5 bases, with 6 bases remaining between them. In germline, CDR1 is LGHNA, CDR2 YSLEER. This CDR3 is 12 amino acids long.

The chain has TRBV5-1 and TRBJ2-1; 14 bases line up with TRBD2. The V segment lost 3 bases and the J segment 3 bases; nucleotides outside the gene matches: 11. CDR3 length: 19 amino acids. Germline CDR1 reads SGHRS; CDR2 reads YFSETQ. The CDR3: CASSSEGGLAGERYNEQFF. The DNA for the CDR3 is TGCGCCAGCAGCTCTGAGGGGGGACTAGCGGGGGAGCGCTACAATGAGCAGTTCTTC.

The rearrangement uses TRBV7-9 and TRBJ2-2; D remains ambiguous. Germline loops: CDR1 SEHNR, CDR2 FQNEAQ (reference sequence). V dropped 5 bases and J dropped 6 bases, with 7 bases sitting between them. The CDR3 consists of 12 residues. The CDR3 region is CASSPKAGELFF. The CDR3 DNA reads as TGTGCCAGCAGCCCCAAAGCCGGGGAGCTGTTTTTT.

V gene TRBV6-1 combines with J gene TRBJ1-6; D is undetermined. The CDR3 sequence is 14 residues long. V was clipped by 7 bases and J by 8 bases, with 15 bases between them. The germline gives CDR1 MNHNS, CDR2 SASEGT. CDR3 in DNA: TGTGCCAGCACTCGCTCCGCGAAGGATTCACCCCTCCACTTT. Encoded protein: CASTRSAKDSPLHF.

The V and J genes are TRBV29-1 and TRBJ1-2; weak D call: TRBD1 (5 bases). Trimming took off 5 bases at V and 1 base at J, with 8 bases between the two ends. Germline V lookup: CDR1 SQVTM, CDR2 ANQGSEA. The CDR3 has 12 amino acids. The CDR3 DNA reads TGCAGCGTTTCCGACAGTAACTATGGCTACACCTTC. Translating it yields CSVSDSNYGYTF.

This clone was recorded only once. The chain couples TRBV5-4 to TRBJ2-2; D is unresolved. Germline assignment: CDR1 SGHNT and CDR2 YYREEE (reference sequence). Trimming removed 0 bases at V and 0 bases at J, with 6 bases between. The CDR3 has 15 residues. The DNA of the CDR3 is TGTGCCAGCAGCTTGGTCCCAGCGAACACCGGGGAGCTGTTTTTT. Its translation: CASSLVPANTGELFF.

The chain joins TRBV6-4 to TRBJ1-1, with 8 bases that match TRBD1. J was trimmed by 5 bases and V by 5 bases; bases with no gene match: 4. Germline CDR1 reads MRHNA; CDR2 reads SNTAGT. The CDR3 spans 13 residues. Here the CDR3 reads CASSPQGETEAFF. Here the CDR3 DNA reads TGTGCCAGCAGTCCACAGGGGGAGACTGAAGCTTTCTTT.

This chain uses TRBV9 with TRBJ2-5, with D perhaps matching TRBD1 (6 bases). V lost 2 bases, J lost 5 bases, and 16 bases lay in between. The CDR3 loop spans 15 amino acids. Germline loops: CDR1 SGDLS, CDR2 YYNGEE. CDR3 sequence reads: CASSVGTPRGETQYF. DNA of the CDR3: TGTGCCAGCAGCGTCGGCACCCCTAGGGGGGAGACCCAGTACTTC.

The chain combines TRBV5-5 with TRBJ1-6; D ambiguous. The germline V gene has CDR1 SGHKS and CDR2 YYEKEE (reference sequence). V dropped 3 bases and J dropped 14 bases, with 12 bases sitting between them. The CDR3 extends over 12 amino acids. The CDR3 coding sequence is TGTGCCAGCAGCTCGGATCTAAGGGCCCTCCACTTT. Translating gives CASSSDLRALHF.